Given below is one T cell receptor (beta chain) in context. The antigen remains unidentified. This same CDR3 is encoded by further DNA sequences in the sample. The data stem from a study of vaccination effects on CD4 cells after COVID-19. Overall study findings and caveats: Clones arising from infection and from vaccination showed marked clonal contraction late after vaccination. There was only 1 of 255 vaccine-induced clones in healthy vaccinees that cross-reacted with common cold coronaviruses.

Produced via immunoSEQ multiplex PCR; TCRdb's table is partial and in-frame only. The sample yields under 45,000 clones, around 77% seen once. Antigen-specific CD4+ T cells expanded by the ViraFEST assay with viral peptide pools were then sequenced. When less than 11 days of culture had elapsed, CD4+ T cells were isolated. Each vaccine recipient was nucleocapsid antibody negative and had no prior SARS-CoV-2 infection. Half-medium exchanges with IL-2 medium took place on days 3 and 7. Germline V CDR1 and CDR2: KGHSH, LQKENI. J gave up 4 bases and V 3 bases, and 5 bases lay outside the gene matches. The CDR3 consists of 16 residues.

The rearrangement uses TRBV18 and TRBJ2-2; 10 bases map to TRBD1. The input for sequencing was CD4+ T cells from PBMCs cultured with HCoV-NL63 spike peptides, taken before COVID-19 vaccination. The TCR was taken from a human donor who received a COVID-19 vaccine. Written as DNA, the CDR3 is TGTGCCAGCTCACCCCCGGGACAGGGGTTCACCGGGGAGCTGTTTTTT. It encodes CASSPPGQGFTGELFF.